These 26 T cell receptor beta chains originate from one sample sequenced in a study of blood T cell repertoires in COVID-19. TCRdb's copy holds only in-frame clones and misses some; the assay was immunoSEQ multiplex PCR. The sample has around 230,000 clones; around 87% are singletons. Input material: peripheral blood. Receptor source: a man in his fifties or sixties who had recovered from COVID-19.

The chain recombines TRBV11-2 with TRBJ2-4; D is uncertain. The CDR3 extends over 14 amino acids. Germline lookup yields CDR1 SGHAT and CDR2 FQNNGV. The V end was cut by 0 bases, the J end by 8 bases, with 11 bases between. CDR3: CASSLDGPLDIQYF. CDR3 nucleotides: TGTGCCAGCAGCTTAGATGGCCCGCTTGACATTCAGTACTTC.

This chain links TRBV30 with TRBJ2-3, with D possibly TRBD1 on 6 matching bases. V shed 2 bases and J shed 4 bases, with 10 bases lying between them. This CDR3 region has 13 residues. Germline V gene sequence: CDR1 GTSNPN, CDR2 SVGIG (reference sequence). The CDR3 region has the DNA TGTGCCTGGAGTACACAGGGCGCAGATACGCAGTATTTT. Translation gives CAWSTQGADTQYF.

J is TRBJ1-4 and V is TRBV5-1; D possibly corresponds to TRBD1 (5 bases). Germline V gene data show CDR1 as SGHRS and CDR2 as YFSETQ. The CDR3 extends over 17 amino acids. V was cut by 0 bases and J by 3 bases, with 15 bases left in between. This chain's CDR3 is CASSLGTRDGANEKLFF. CDR3 sequence (DNA): TGCGCCAGCAGCTTGGGGACAAGAGATGGGGCTAATGAAAAACTGTTTTTT.

The V gene is TRBV7-9, the J gene TRBJ2-7, with 9 bases fitting TRBD2. The germline gives CDR1 SEHNR, CDR2 FQNEAQ (reference sequence). The V and J ends lost 3 bases and 2 bases, in that order; junction bases with no gene match: 2. The CDR3 covers 14 residues. The CDR3 coding sequence is TGTGCCAGCAGCTTCGGCGGGGGGGCCTACGAGCAGTACGTC. It translates to CASSFGGGAYEQYV.

This clone was seen a handful of times. Here the CDR3 reads CASSSGQMNTEAFF. The CDR3 region has the DNA TGCGCCAGCAGCTCCGGACAGATGAACACTGAAGCTTTCTTT. The chain carries TRBV5-1 and TRBJ1-1, with D possibly matching TRBD1 (6 bases). Trimming shortened V by 3 bases and J by 0 bases, and 9 bases separated the two germline ends. CDR1 and CDR2 (germline): SGHRS, YFSETQ. This CDR3 is 14 amino acids long.

This clone showed up just a few times. The gene calls are TRBV11-2 and TRBJ1-3; 9 bases are a match to TRBD1. The CDR3 loop spans 15 amino acids. Germline V gives CDR1 SGHAT, CDR2 FQNNGV. The J segment lost 6 bases and the V segment lost 1 base, leaving 4 bases of the junction unmatched. This CDR3 is CASSLAGTGTNTIYF. For the CDR3, the DNA is TGTGCCAGCAGCTTAGCAGGGACAGGGACAAACACCATATATTTT. Looking up the rest from reference TRBV11-2 and TRBJ1-3 gives the full variable domain: EAGVAQSPRYKIIEKRQSVAFWCNPISGHATLYWYQQILGQGPKLLIQFQNNGVVDDSQLPKDRFSAERLKGVDSTLKIQPAKLEDSAVYLCASSLAGTGTNTIYFGEGSWLTVV.

This sequence joins TRBV6-4 and TRBJ1-2, with 9 bases lining up with TRBD1. The length of the CDR3 is 13 residues. Germline lookup yields CDR1 MRHNA and CDR2 SNTAGT. V lost 0 bases and J lost 8; bases outside the gene matches: 1. The CDR3 bases are TGTGCCAGCAGTGACTCCGGGACAGGGGGCTACACCTTC. Translating gives CASSDSGTGGYTF.

The chain has TRBV4-1 and TRBJ2-1, with TRBD2 matching over 9 bases. The germline CDR1 and CDR2 sequences are MGHRA and YSYEKL. The J segment lost 2 bases and the V segment lost 3 bases, leaving 5 bases of the junction unmatched. This CDR3 region has 16 residues. CDR3 sequence: CASSQGRGGPYNEQFF. As DNA, the CDR3 is TGCGCCAGCAGCCAGGGGCGGGGGGGCCCCTACAATGAGCAGTTCTTC.

This clone has only a few counts. The V gene is TRBV3-1 (or the pseudogene TRBV3-2), the J gene TRBJ2-2, with 8 bases aligning to TRBD1. V dropped 2 bases and J dropped 1; count of bases not matched to a gene: 3. The CDR3 loop spans 16 amino acids. From germline, CDR1 is LGHDT and CDR2 YNNKEL (reference sequence). This chain's CDR3 is CASSQWTGMNTGELFF. In nucleotides, the CDR3 is TGTGCCAGCAGCCAATGGACAGGGATGAACACCGGGGAGCTGTTTTTT.

The rearrangement joins TRBV6-1 to TRBJ2-7; 9 bases fit TRBD1. V dropped 0 bases and J dropped 5; count of bases not matched to a gene: 8. Looked up from germline, CDR1 is MNHNS and CDR2 is SASEGT. This CDR3 is built from 16 residues. CDR3 in DNA: TGTGCCAGCAGTGAAGCCCGGGACAGGGTGTCCCACGAGCAGTACTTC. This codes for CASSEARDRVSHEQYF.

The chain is built from TRBV2 and TRBJ2-6; no clear D. The germline CDR1 and CDR2 sequences are SNHLY and FYNNEI. The V end lost 6 bases, the J end lost 0 bases, and 12 bases lay between the germline ends. The length of the CDR3 is 16 residues. The CDR3 coding sequence is TGTGCCAGCAGGGCAACTACAAACTCTGGGGCCAACGTCCTGACTTTC. This encodes CASRATTNSGANVLTF.

The chain joins TRBV7-9 to TRBJ1-1, with TRBD1 identical over 7 bases. The ends lost 4 bases at V and 1 base at J; junction bases unmatched: 9. Germline CDR1 and CDR2: SEHNR and FQNEAQ (reference sequence). The CDR3 totals 16 residues. CDR3 loop: CASSSYATGPNTEAFF. Written as DNA, the CDR3 is TGTGCCAGCAGCTCTTACGCGACAGGGCCGAACACTGAAGCTTTCTTT.

V and J are TRBV6-4 and TRBJ2-3, with a possible D match to TRBD2 (6 bases). Looked up from germline, CDR1 is MRHNA and CDR2 is SNTAGT. The CDR3 is made up of 16 amino acids. V lost 0 bases, J lost 6 bases, and 16 bases lay in between. The CDR3, as DNA: TGTGCCAGCAGTGACTCGATCCGGGGAGGATCTGATACGCAGTATTTT. Translated, it gives CASSDSIRGGSDTQYF.

DNA for the CDR3: TGTGCCAGCAGTTTCCCGAACAGGGGTGGCTACACCTTC. Translated: CASSFPNRGGYTF. This chain uses TRBV27 with TRBJ1-2; TRBD1 aligns across 7 bases. The V segment lost 3 bases and the J segment 7 bases; nucleotides outside the gene matches: 5. Germline loops: CDR1 MNHEY, CDR2 SMNVEV (reference sequence). CDR3 length equals 13 residues.

The chain employs TRBV2 and TRBJ2-2, with TRBD2 identical over 9 bases. Per germline, CDR1 SNHLY and CDR2 FYNNEI. This CDR3 is 17 amino acids long. Losses at the gene ends were 2 bases for V and 4 bases for J; bases not matched to a gene: 8. The CDR3 region is CASSERLAVLLTGELFF. The CDR3 DNA reads as TGTGCCAGCAGTGAAAGACTAGCGGTCCTACTCACCGGGGAGCTGTTTTTT.

Concerning this clone: This same CDR3 is encoded by further DNA sequences in the sample. The chain employs TRBV3-1 (or the pseudogene TRBV3-2) and TRBJ2-3, with TRBD2 identical over 13 bases. J was trimmed by 1 base and V by 4 bases; bases with no gene match: 2. Germline V gene sequence: CDR1 LGHDT, CDR2 YNNKEL (reference sequence). The CDR3 spans 16 residues. CDR3 loop: CASSRGLAGGTDTQYF. CDR3 in DNA: TGTGCCAGCAGCCGCGGACTAGCGGGGGGCACAGATACGCAGTATTTT.

The chain has TRBV4-1 and TRBJ1-2, with a possible D match to TRBD1 (6 bases). Trimming stripped 4 bases from V and 4 bases from J, with 13 bases between. The CDR3 runs to 14 residues. Germline lookup yields CDR1 MGHRA and CDR2 YSYEKL. In nucleotides, the CDR3 is TGCGCCAGCAGCCGAGAGGACAGCTTCTATGGCTACACCTTC. Its translation: CASSREDSFYGYTF.

This clone was observed a single time. The CDR3 coding sequence is TGTGCCACCAGTGATCTGAGTAATGGCTACACCTTC. This encodes CATSDLSNGYTF. The V and J genes are TRBV24-1 and TRBJ1-2; D uncertain. V was trimmed by 3 bases and J by 6 bases, leaving 7 bases between them. The germline CDR1 and CDR2 sequences are KGHDR and SFDVKD. The CDR3 length is 12 residues.

V usage is TRBV9 and J usage is TRBJ1-5; 7 bases are shared with TRBD1. Looked up from germline, CDR1 is SGDLS and CDR2 is YYNGEE. Losses at the gene ends were 4 bases for V and 0 bases for J; bases not matched to a gene: 4. The CDR3 is made up of 15 amino acids. CDR3 residues: CASSPRGDSNQPQHF. The CDR3 DNA is TGTGCCAGCAGCCCCAGGGGGGATAGCAATCAGCCCCAGCATTTT.

The chain employs TRBV13 and TRBJ1-6, with D possibly TRBD1 on 6 matching bases. This CDR3 contains 13 residues. Trimming stripped 5 bases from V and 10 bases from J, with 12 bases between. The V gene's germline CDR1 is PRHDT and CDR2 FYEKMQ (reference sequence). The CDR3 sequence is CASSPQGRSPLHF. CDR3 coding DNA: TGTGCCAGCAGCCCACAGGGTCGCTCACCCCTCCACTTT. Complete variable domain (other parts from reference TRBV13 and TRBJ1-6): AAGVIQSPRHLIKEKRETATLKCYPIPRHDTVYWYQQGPGQDPQFLISFYEKMQSDKGSIPDRFSAQQFSDYHSELNMSSLELGDSALYFCASSPQGRSPLHFGNGTRLTVT.

This clone has more than one count but fewer than ten. The chain joins TRBV10-2 to TRBJ2-6, with a possible D match to TRBD2 (6 bases). With 4 bases removed from V and 3 bases from J, the gap between germline ends came to 16 bases. Germline-derived CDR1 and CDR2 are WSHSY and SAAADI. The CDR3 has 17 residues. The CDR3 bases are TGCGCCAGCAGTGCAGCTGACGGGGGAGGTGGGGCCAACGTCCTGACTTTC. Its protein product is CASSAADGGGGANVLTF.

The rearrangement uses TRBV6-5 and TRBJ1-2, with D unclear. The germline gives CDR1 MNHEY, CDR2 SVGAGI. The V gene lost 6 bases and the J gene lost 0 bases, with 14 bases spanning the gap. The CDR3 covers 15 residues. This CDR3 is CASSPEGTANYGYTF. As DNA, the CDR3 is TGTGCCAGCAGCCCCGAGGGCACAGCTAACTATGGCTACACCTTC.

This clone was detected a few times. V is TRBV7-9 and J is TRBJ2-2; a weak D match, TRBD2 (5 bases). The CDR3 contains 17 residues. V gave up 7 bases and J gave up 7 bases, with 25 bases separating them. CDR1 and CDR2 from the germline V gene are SEHNR and FQNEAQ (reference sequence). CDR3 nucleotides: TGTGCCAGCATCCTTAGAGTTGTACACGGGGTAGGCGGGGAGCTGTTTTTT. It encodes CASILRVVHGVGGELFF.

V gene TRBV5-1 combines with J gene TRBJ2-3; TRBD2 matches 9 bases. This CDR3 is built from 17 residues. CDR1 is SGHRS, CDR2 YFSETQ, per germline. V lost 1 base and J lost 3; bases outside the gene matches: 9. In DNA form, the CDR3 reads TGCGCCAGCAGCTTGTTGGTAGCGGGGGACCTAACAGATACGCAGTATTTT. Residues: CASSLLVAGDLTDTQYF.

This clone has just one count. The V call is TRBV6-6, the J call TRBJ2-7; 8 nucleotides align to TRBD2. Per germline, CDR1 MNHNY and CDR2 SVGAGI (reference sequence). After removal of 0 bases from V and 4 bases from J, the junction contained 8 bases not matched to a gene. The CDR3 is 16 amino acids. This CDR3 is CASSYSKGSGVYEQYF. Here the CDR3 DNA reads TGTGCCAGCAGTTACTCGAAAGGTAGCGGGGTTTACGAGCAGTACTTC.

The chain combines TRBV30 with TRBJ1-2; no clear D gene. The germline V and J ends were trimmed by 4 bases and 2 bases, with 11 bases remaining between them. The germline V gene encodes CDR1 GTSNPN and CDR2 SVGIG (reference sequence). The CDR3 contains 13 residues. The CDR3 nucleotides are TGTGCCTGGAAAGGCTCCAGGAACTATGGCTACACCTTC. Protein product: CAWKGSRNYGYTF.